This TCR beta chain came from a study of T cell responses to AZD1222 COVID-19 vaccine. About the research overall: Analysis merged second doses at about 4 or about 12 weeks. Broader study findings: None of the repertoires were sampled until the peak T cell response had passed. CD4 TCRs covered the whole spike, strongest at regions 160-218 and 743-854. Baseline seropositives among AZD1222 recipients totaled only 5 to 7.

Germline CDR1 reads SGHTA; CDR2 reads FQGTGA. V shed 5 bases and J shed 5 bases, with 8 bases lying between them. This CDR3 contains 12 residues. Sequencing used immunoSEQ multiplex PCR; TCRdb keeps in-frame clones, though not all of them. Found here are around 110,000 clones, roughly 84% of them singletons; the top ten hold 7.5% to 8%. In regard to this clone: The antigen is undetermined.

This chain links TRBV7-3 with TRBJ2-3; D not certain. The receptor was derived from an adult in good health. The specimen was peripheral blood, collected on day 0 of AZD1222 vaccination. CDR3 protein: CASSPMGDTQYF. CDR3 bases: TGTGCCAGCAGCCCCATGGGAGATACGCAGTATTTT. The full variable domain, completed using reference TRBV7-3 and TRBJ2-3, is GAGVSQTPSNKVTEKGKYVELRCDPISGHTALYWYRQSLGQGPEFLIYFQGTGAADDSGLPNDRFFAVRPEGSVSTLKIQRTERGDSAVYLCASSPMGDTQYFGPGTRLTVL.